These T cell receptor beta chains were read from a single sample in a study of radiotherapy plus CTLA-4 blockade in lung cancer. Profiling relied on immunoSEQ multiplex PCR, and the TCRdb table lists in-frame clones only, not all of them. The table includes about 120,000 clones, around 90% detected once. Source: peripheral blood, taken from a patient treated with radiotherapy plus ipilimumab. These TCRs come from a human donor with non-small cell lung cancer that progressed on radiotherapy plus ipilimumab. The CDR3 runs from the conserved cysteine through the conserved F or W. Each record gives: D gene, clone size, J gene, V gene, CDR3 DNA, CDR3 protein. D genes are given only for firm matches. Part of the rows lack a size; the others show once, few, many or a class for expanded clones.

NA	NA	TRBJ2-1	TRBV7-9	TGTGCCAGCAGCTTATTGCCCGGGCAGTTCTTC	CASSLLPGQFF
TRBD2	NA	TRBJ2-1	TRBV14	TGTGCCAGCAGCCAAGATCGGGGGGGTATGGGCGTCTACAATGAGCAGTTCTTC	CASSQDRGGMGVYNEQFF
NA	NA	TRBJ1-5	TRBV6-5	TGTGCCAGCAGACCGAGGTCGTATAGCAATCAGCCCCAGCATTTT	CASRPRSYSNQPQHF
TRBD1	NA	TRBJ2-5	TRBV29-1	TGCAGCGTTCCCAGGGGGACAGCTCAAGAGACCCAGTACTTC	CSVPRGTAQETQYF
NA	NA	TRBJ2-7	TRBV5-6	TGTGCCAGCAGCTTGGCAGGGGTCCCTTACGAGCAGTACTTC	CASSLAGVPYEQYF
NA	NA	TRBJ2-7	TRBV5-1	TGCGCCAGCAGCTTCTGGCAGGACGGCTCCTACGAGCAGTACTTC	CASSFWQDGSYEQYF
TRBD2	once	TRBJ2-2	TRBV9	TGTGCCAGCAGCGTAGGGATTAGCGGGGAGGTCACCGGGGAGCTGTTTTTT	CASSVGISGEVTGELFF
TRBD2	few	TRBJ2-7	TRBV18	TGTGCCAGCTCACCAGGGACTAGCGGATACGAGCAGTACTTC	CASSPGTSGYEQYF
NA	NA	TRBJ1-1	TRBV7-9	TGTGCCAGCAGCTTGGGTACATCTGGGAACACTGAAGCTTTCTTT	CASSLGTSGNTEAFF
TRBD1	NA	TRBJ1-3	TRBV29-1	TGCAGCGTCAAAAACAGGGGAGCTGGAAACACCATATATTTT	CSVKNRGAGNTIYF
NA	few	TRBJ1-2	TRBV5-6	TGTGCCAGCAGCCTCAGTCGGAGGGGCGCGGGGGGCTACACCTTC	CASSLSRRGAGGYTF
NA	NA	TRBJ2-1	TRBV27	TGTGCCAGCAGTTTAGTTTGGGCTAGCCCACCCTCCACCTACAATGAGCAGTTCTTC	CASSLVWASPPSTYNEQFF
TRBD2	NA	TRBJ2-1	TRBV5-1	TGCGCCAGCAGCTTGGGGGTAGCGGGAGGGCTAATACCGAGCTCCTACAATGAGCAGTTCTTC	CASSLGVAGGLIPSSYNEQFF
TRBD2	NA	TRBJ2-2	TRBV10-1	TGCGCCAGCAGTCCCCCTACAGCGGGAGGCACCGGGGAGCTGTTTTTT	CASSPPTAGGTGELFF